Given below is one T cell receptor (beta chain) in context. Its antigen is undetermined. The CDR3 extends over 15 amino acids. Between the trimmed V and J ends, which lost 3 bases and 0 bases, there was a span of 9 bases. The germline V gene has CDR1 KGHSH and CDR2 LQKENI. This sample is drawn from a study of T cells in localized non-small cell lung cancer. Findings and caveats of the study: Adjacent lung tissue had a median 57 of the top 100 clones found in the tumor.

Profiling relied on immunoSEQ multiplex PCR, and the TCRdb table lists in-frame clones only, not all of them. The top ten hold approximately 7.9% of the sample, which has tens of thousands of clones, roughly 93% seen once. The rearrangement uses TRBV18 and TRBJ1-5; unclear D gene. This sequence was found in a female donor over 55 with stage I lung adenocarcinoma. Source: peripheral blood, taken before any cancer treatment. The CDR3 here is CASSPSRGSNQPQHF. CDR3 sequence (DNA): TGTGCCAGCTCACCCTCGCGGGGTAGCAATCAGCCCCAGCATTTT.